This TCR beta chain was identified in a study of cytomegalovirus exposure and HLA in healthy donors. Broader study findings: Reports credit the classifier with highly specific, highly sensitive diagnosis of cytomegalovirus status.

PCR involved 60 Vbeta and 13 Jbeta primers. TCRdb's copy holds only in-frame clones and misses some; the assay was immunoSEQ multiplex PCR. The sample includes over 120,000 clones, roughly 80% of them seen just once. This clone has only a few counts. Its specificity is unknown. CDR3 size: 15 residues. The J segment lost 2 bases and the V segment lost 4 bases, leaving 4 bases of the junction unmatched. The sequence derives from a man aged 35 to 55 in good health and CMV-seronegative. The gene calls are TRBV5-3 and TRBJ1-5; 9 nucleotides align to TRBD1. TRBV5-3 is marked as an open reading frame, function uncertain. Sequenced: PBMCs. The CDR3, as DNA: TGTGCCAGAAGCCCCACAGGGGGCGGCAATCAGCCCCAGCATTTT. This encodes CARSPTGGGNQPQHF.